This entry is about one T cell receptor (beta chain). Its antigen is unknown. The CDR3 is 14 residues long. Germline CDR1 reads PRHDT; CDR2 reads FYEKMQ (reference sequence). J was trimmed by 3 bases and V by 7 bases; bases with no gene match: 8. Produced via immunoSEQ multiplex PCR; TCRdb's table is partial and in-frame only. The sample lists over 150,000 clones, about 90% occurring once. The sample originates from a study of cytomegalovirus exposure and HLA in healthy donors. General study findings and limits: High specificity and sensitivity for cytomegalovirus status were reported for the classifier. Clusters of TCRs from the first cohort tended to co-occur in the roughly 120 validation repertoires (as a later analysis found).

This TCR derives from a woman between 18 and 29 years old in good health and CMV-seropositive. The sample taken for sequencing was PBMCs. V usage is TRBV13 and J usage is TRBJ2-7; 8 nucleotides agree with TRBD2. DNA for the CDR3: TGTGCCAGCACCTCAGCGGGAGTTGACTACGAGCAGTACTTC. It yields the protein CASTSAGVDYEQYF.